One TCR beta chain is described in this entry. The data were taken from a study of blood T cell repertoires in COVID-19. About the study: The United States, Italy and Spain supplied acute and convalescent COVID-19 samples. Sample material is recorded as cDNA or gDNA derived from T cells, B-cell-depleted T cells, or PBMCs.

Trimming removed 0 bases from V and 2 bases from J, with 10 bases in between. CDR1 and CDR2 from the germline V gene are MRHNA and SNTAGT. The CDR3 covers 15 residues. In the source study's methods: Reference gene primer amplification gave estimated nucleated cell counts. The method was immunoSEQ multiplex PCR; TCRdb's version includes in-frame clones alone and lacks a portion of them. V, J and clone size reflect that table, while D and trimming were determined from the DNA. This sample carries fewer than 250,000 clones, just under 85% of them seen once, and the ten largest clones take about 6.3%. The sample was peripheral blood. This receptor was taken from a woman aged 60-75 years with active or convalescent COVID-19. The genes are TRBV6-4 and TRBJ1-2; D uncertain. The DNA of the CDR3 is TGTGCCAGCAGTGACTCGTGGCAGGCGAACTATGGCTACACCTTC. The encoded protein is CASSDSWQANYGYTF.